The entry below describes one T cell receptor (beta chain). Over chemoradiotherapy, repertoires were sampled more than once. The data derive from a study of chemoradiotherapy in HPV16-positive cancers. Overall study context: Candidate HPV-specific clones and shared TCR motifs came from a couple of HPV16-positive patients.

V lost 1 base and J 5 bases, leaving 12 bases between the germline ends. The V gene's germline CDR1 is MGHRA and CDR2 YSYEKL. The length of the CDR3 is 14 residues. Clones were sequenced by immunoSEQ multiplex PCR, and TCRdb holds only the in-frame ones, with some missing. Of about 68,000 clones detected, 85% to 90% appear once; the ten largest clones hold around 3.8%. The sample in question was blood, obtained from a patient who underwent chemoradiotherapy. The receptor was derived from a human donor with HPV-associated anogenital cancer. The chain couples TRBV4-1 to TRBJ2-7; TRBD2 is a possible D gene (6 bases). DNA of the CDR3: TGCGCCAGCAGCCAAGGGGACTCTAGGGACGAGCAGTACTTC. It encodes CASSQGDSRDEQYF.